A selection of T cell receptor beta chains follows, all from one sample in a study of OX40 agonist ivuxolimab in advanced cancers. Data came from immunoSEQ multiplex PCR; TCRdb stores just in-frame clones and leaves some out. Among roughly 83,000 clones listed, 91% were seen once. The sample consisted of CD4+ or CD8+ T cells sorted from blood, taken in a trial of the OX40 agonist ivuxolimab. The receptors stem from an adult with an advanced solid tumor such as melanoma, head and neck, liver or kidney cancer. Both conserved end residues are part of each CDR3. The order of the fields is V gene, clone size, D gene, J gene, CDR3 protein, CDR3 DNA. D genes are given only for firm matches. Rows give clone size only sometimes, using once, few, many, or a class for an expanded clone.

>TRBV6-6|-|-|TRBJ2-5
CASTTLRETQYF
TGTGCCAGCACTACACTTAGGGAGACCCAGTACTTC
>TRBV19|-|-|TRBJ2-1
CASSIIHDTSYNEQFF
TGTGCCAGTAGTATTATTCACGACACGTCCTACAATGAGCAGTTCTTC
>TRBV6-5|-|-|TRBJ1-5
CASSYSANQPQHF
TGTGCCAGCAGTTACTCGGCGAATCAGCCCCAGCATTTT
>TRBV9|-|TRBD2|TRBJ2-4
CASSIAGIAKNIQYF
TGTGCCAGCAGCATAGCGGGGATAGCCAAAAACATTCAGTACTTC
>TRBV7-2|once|-|TRBJ2-5
CASSPQLDGGGETQYF
TGTGCCAGCAGCCCACAGCTCGATGGAGGGGGGGAGACCCAGTACTTC
>TRBV10-3|few|-|TRBJ1-1
CAISETNTEAFF
TGTGCCATCAGTGAGACAAACACTGAAGCTTTCTTT
>TRBV7-3|-|-|TRBJ2-3
CASSPLLGSSTDTQYF
TGTGCCAGCAGCCCCCTCTTAGGGTCAAGCACAGATACGCAGTATTTT
>TRBV11-2|-|TRBD1|TRBJ1-1
CASSTWGQGSEAFF
TGTGCCAGCAGCACCTGGGGACAGGGGTCTGAAGCTTTCTTT
>TRBV12-1|-|-|TRBJ2-3
CASSRGTGSSTDTQYF
TGTGCCAGCAGCCGCGGGACAGGGTCTAGCACAGATACGCAGTATTTT
>TRBV2|-|TRBD1|TRBJ2-4
CASSETGYSNIQYF
TGTGCCAGCAGCGAGACAGGGTATTCGAACATTCAGTACTTC
>TRBV4-1|-|-|TRBJ2-4
CASSQVADSKNIQYF
TGCGCCAGCAGCCAAGTTGCTGACAGCAAAAACATTCAGTACTTC
>TRBV29-1|-|-|TRBJ2-1
CSVEDLRRTSYNEQFF
TGCAGCGTTGAAGACCTCAGACGGACTTCCTACAATGAGCAGTTCTTC
>TRBV29-1|-|-|TRBJ1-3
CSVRGTLISGNTIYF
TGCAGCGTTCGTGGGACCCTCATCTCTGGAAACACCATATATTTT
>TRBV6-6|-|TRBD1|TRBJ1-5
CASIAGTGNQPQHF
TGTGCCAGCATCGCCGGGACAGGTAATCAGCCCCAGCATTTT
>TRBV11-3|-|TRBD1|TRBJ2-4
CASSTQGLNIQYF
TGTGCCAGCAGTACACAGGGGTTAAACATTCAGTACTTC
>TRBV2|-|TRBD1|TRBJ1-5
CASSGQVRDQPQHF
TGTGCCAGCAGCGGACAGGTTCGTGATCAGCCCCAGCATTTT
>TRBV2|once|-|TRBJ1-1
CASRSRVNTEAFF
TGTGCCAGCAGGTCCAGGGTAAACACTGAAGCTTTCTTT
>TRBV25-1|-|TRBD1|TRBJ2-3
CASSEGQGEDTQYF
TGTGCCAGCAGTGAAGGGCAGGGGGAGGATACGCAGTATTTT
>TRBV5-6|-|-|TRBJ2-7
CASSLGGSHYEQYF
TGTGCCAGCAGCTTGGGGGGATCCCACTACGAGCAGTACTTC
>TRBV7-3|-|TRBD2|TRBJ2-1
CASSRDSGGENEQFF
TGTGCCAGCAGCCGCGATAGCGGGGGGGAAAATGAGCAGTTCTTC
>TRBV29-1|-|-|TRBJ1-1
CSVYTAANTEAFF
TGCAGCGTTTACACGGCCGCGAACACTGAAGCTTTCTTT
>TRBV28|-|-|TRBJ2-3
CASSFMRGSTDTQYF
TGTGCCAGCAGTTTTATGAGGGGGAGCACAGATACGCAGTATTTT
>TRBV6-5|-|-|TRBJ1-5
CASSSPAQPQHF
TGTGCCAGCAGTTCCCCTGCTCAGCCCCAGCATTTT
>TRBV6-6|-|-|TRBJ2-5
CASSYEAVVWSQYF
TGTGCCAGCAGTTACGAGGCCGTGGTTTGGTCCCAGTACTTC
>TRBV15|-|TRBD1|TRBJ1-2
CATSSEHRTGTDGYTF
TGTGCCACCAGCAGTGAACATAGGACAGGGACTGATGGCTACACCTTC
>TRBV30|-|-|TRBJ1-1
CAWSELGGRGEAFF
TGTGCCTGGAGCGAACTCGGGGGGCGAGGTGAAGCTTTCTTT
>TRBV7-2|-|TRBD2|TRBJ2-5
CASSLVTSGSQSGETQYF
TGTGCCAGCAGCTTAGTGACTAGCGGGAGTCAATCGGGAGAGACCCAGTACTTC
>TRBV7-9|-|TRBD2|TRBJ2-1
CASSRRGSSYNEQFF
TGTGCCAGCAGCCGGCGCGGGAGCTCCTACAATGAGCAGTTCTTC
>TRBV27|-|-|TRBJ2-6
CASRTGANVLTF
TGTGCCAGCAGAACTGGGGCCAACGTCCTGACTTTC
>TRBV4-3|-|-|TRBJ1-3
CASSQESEGAGNTIYF
TGCGCCAGCAGCCAAGAAAGCGAAGGGGCTGGAAACACCATATATTTT
>TRBV4-1|once|-|TRBJ1-1
CASSQDRLNTEAFF
TGCGCCAGCAGCCAAGACAGATTGAACACTGAAGCTTTCTTT
>TRBV27|-|-|TRBJ2-3
CATGTLPYF
TGTGCCACCGGGACCCTCCCGTATTTT
>TRBV4-3|-|-|TRBJ2-1
CASSQDTQGINEQFF
TGCGCCAGCAGCCAAGATACGCAGGGTATCAATGAGCAGTTCTTC
>TRBV19|-|-|TRBJ1-6
CASSPSLENPNSPLHF
TGTGCCAGTAGCCCATCCCTTGAAAACCCTAATTCACCCCTCCACTTT
>TRBV27|-|-|TRBJ2-2
CASSVRVNGELFF
TGTGCCAGCAGTGTCCGCGTGAACGGGGAGCTGTTTTTT
>TRBV29-1|-|-|TRBJ2-7
CSVAPGQLPAIYEQYF
TGCAGCGTTGCCCCAGGACAGCTGCCAGCCATATACGAGCAGTACTTC
>TRBV11-1|-|-|TRBJ1-2
CASSHHDGYTF
TGTGCCAGCAGCCACCACGATGGCTACACCTTC
>TRBV28|-|-|TRBJ1-1
CASSFPFSDSMNTEAFF
TGTGCCAGCAGTTTCCCCTTCTCAGACAGCATGAACACTGAAGCTTTCTTT
>TRBV27|-|-|TRBJ2-1
CASSLLQGTGEQFF
TGTGCCAGCAGTTTATTGCAGGGGACGGGTGAGCAGTTCTTC
>TRBV15|-|-|TRBJ1-5
CATSPGATGFSNQPQHF
TGTGCCACCAGTCCTGGGGCGACAGGCTTTAGCAATCAGCCCCAGCATTTT